One sample yielded the 22 T cell receptor beta chains listed below, sequenced in a study of cytomegalovirus exposure and HLA in healthy donors. The study ran its PCR with 60 Vbeta and 13 Jbeta primers. Produced via immunoSEQ multiplex PCR; TCRdb's table is partial and in-frame only. The repertoire holds more than 95,000 clones, with less than 80% as singletons. The sample taken for sequencing was PBMCs. These receptors originate from a man aged 40-50 years in good health and CMV-seropositive.

CDR3: CASSDYSSNQPQHF. Written as DNA, the CDR3 is TGTGCCAGCAGTGATTACTCTAGCAATCAGCCCCAGCATTTT. V is TRBV2 and J is TRBJ1-5; D is unclear. Germline V CDR1 and CDR2: SNHLY, FYNNEI. V was trimmed by 3 bases and J by 0 bases, leaving 6 bases between them. The CDR3 consists of 14 residues.

The chain recombines TRBV5-4 with TRBJ2-5; 7 bases are shared with TRBD2. V dropped 3 bases and J dropped 4; count of bases not matched to a gene: 6. The CDR3 has 14 residues. Germline V lookup: CDR1 SGHNT, CDR2 YYREEE (reference sequence). CDR3 nucleotides: TGTGCCAGCAGCTCTAGCGGAGTTCGAGAGACCCAGTACTTC. Its protein product is CASSSSGVRETQYF. Full variable domain (remainder filled in from reference TRBV5-4 and TRBJ2-5): ETGVTQSPTHLIKTRGQQVTLRCSSQSGHNTVSWYQQALGQGPQFIFQYYREEENGRGNFPPRFSGLQFPNYSSELNVNALELDDSALYLCASSSSGVRETQYFGPGTRLLVL.

The rearrangement links TRBV7-2 to TRBJ2-3, with 10 bases lining up with TRBD1. CDR3 length: 16 residues. The ends lost 4 bases at V and 4 bases at J; junction bases unmatched: 8. Germline V gene lookup returns CDR1 SGHTA and CDR2 FQGNSA. The CDR3 DNA reads TGTGCCAGCAGCTCTTCCGGGACAGGGGCATCAGATACGCAGTATTTT. Its protein is CASSSSGTGASDTQYF. The full variable domain, in which reference TRBV7-2 and TRBJ2-3 provide the parts outside the CDR3, is GAGVSQSPSNKVTEKGKDVELRCDPISGHTALYWYRQSLGQGLEFLIYFQGNSAPDKSGLPSDRFSAERTGGSVSTLTIQRTQQEDSAVYLCASSSSGTGASDTQYFGPGTRLTVL.

V usage is TRBV7-3 and J usage is TRBJ2-2; possible D gene TRBD1, 5 bases. The CDR3 runs 15 residues. Trimming shortened V by 1 base and J by 5 bases, and 11 bases separated the two germline ends. Germline V gene data show CDR1 as SGHTA and CDR2 as FQGTGA. The CDR3 here is CASSLKPAGTGELFF. DNA for the CDR3: TGTGCCAGCAGCTTAAAACCCGCAGGGACCGGGGAGCTGTTTTTT.

The chain recombines TRBV19 with TRBJ1-1; 7 positions agree with TRBD1. The CDR3 is 13 amino acids. The ends lost 6 bases at V and 3 bases at J; junction bases unmatched: 4. The germline CDR1 and CDR2 sequences are LNHDA and SQIVND (reference sequence). DNA of the CDR3: TGTGCCAGTAGACCGACAGGGTACACTGAAGCTTTCTTT. It encodes CASRPTGYTEAFF.

This clone appeared once. The V call is TRBV18, the J call TRBJ1-2, with TRBD1 matching over 8 bases. The V and J ends lost 6 bases and 2 bases, in that order; junction bases with no gene match: 17. The CDR3 has 18 residues. Germline-derived CDR1 and CDR2 are KGHSH and LQKENI. CDR3: CASSLNHPGTGGNYGYTF. Written as DNA, the CDR3 is TGTGCCAGCTCCCTCAACCACCCCGGGACAGGTGGAAACTATGGCTACACCTTC.

The rearrangement uses TRBV28 and TRBJ1-3; 8 positions agree with TRBD1. Germline V gene sequence: CDR1 MDHEN, CDR2 SYDVKM. The CDR3 consists of 16 residues. V was pared by 1 base and J by 4 bases, with 6 bases of the junction left unmatched. The CDR3 is CASSLSRTGRGNTIYF. CDR3 bases: TGTGCCAGCAGTTTATCAAGGACAGGGAGAGGAAACACCATATATTTT.

The rearrangement joins TRBV7-2 to TRBJ1-1; 8 nucleotides line up with TRBD1. The CDR3 totals 13 residues. Germline CDR1 is SGHTA and CDR2 is FQGNSA. Losses at the gene ends were 5 bases for V and 11 bases for J; bases not matched to a gene: 10. CDR3 in amino acids: CASSPGTGRQAFF. In DNA form, the CDR3 reads TGTGCCAGCAGCCCCGGGACAGGTCGGCAGGCTTTCTTT.

V usage is TRBV6-6 and J usage is TRBJ1-2; TRBD1 is a possible D gene (6 bases). The CDR3 consists of 11 residues. V lost 11 bases, J lost 7 bases, and 14 bases lay in between. Germline V gene data show CDR1 as MNHNY and CDR2 as SVGAGI (reference sequence). This CDR3 reads CALWQGLGYTF. The DNA for the CDR3 is TGTGCCCTCTGGCAGGGGCTTGGCTACACCTTC.

This clone was observed a single time. The CDR3 spells CASSLRERGNEQFF. In nucleotides, the CDR3 is TGCGCCAGCAGCTTGAGGGAGCGCGGCAATGAGCAGTTCTTC. This chain links TRBV5-1 with TRBJ2-1, with D perhaps matching TRBD2 (5 bases). In germline, CDR1 is SGHRS, CDR2 YFSETQ. Trimming pared 1 base from V and 6 bases from J, leaving 11 bases between. This CDR3 comprises 14 residues.

The chain joins TRBV4-3 to TRBJ2-3; D call uncertain. Germline V CDR1 and CDR2: LGHNA, YSLEER. V was pared by 0 bases and J by 1 base, with 5 bases between. The CDR3 runs to 14 residues. CDR3 sequence (DNA): TGCGCCAGCAGCCAAGAGGCGGGCACAGATACGCAGTATTTT. The encoded protein is CASSQEAGTDTQYF.

The CDR3 spells CASSQSFQRGASTDTQYF. For the CDR3, the DNA is TGCGCCAGCAGTCAATCGTTCCAGCGGGGGGCTAGCACAGATACGCAGTATTTT. The chain has TRBV23-1 and TRBJ2-3; 9 bases agree with TRBD2. TRBV23-1 is placed among ORFs of uncertain function. Losses at the gene ends were 0 bases for V and 0 bases for J; bases not matched to a gene: 7. The CDR3 covers 18 residues.

This chain connects TRBV9 to TRBJ1-1, with D possibly TRBD1 on 6 matching bases. Germline V gene lookup returns CDR1 SGDLS and CDR2 YYNGEE. The CDR3 has 13 residues. Trimming pared 0 bases from V and 10 bases from J, leaving 13 bases between. The CDR3 region has the DNA TGTGCCAGCAGCGTAGCGGGAACAGGGACAGCTTTCTTT. Its translation: CASSVAGTGTAFF.

This clone was observed a few times. The rearrangement uses TRBV10-3 and TRBJ2-5; no clear D gene. This CDR3 contains 11 residues. The germline V gene has CDR1 ENHRY and CDR2 SYGVKD. V lost 6 bases to trimming and J lost 3 bases, with 5 bases between them. CDR3 bases: TGTGCCATCAGCCTTAAAGAGACCCAGTACTTC. Translating gives CAISLKETQYF.

The chain couples TRBV10-1 to TRBJ1-2, with 9 bases identical to TRBD1. The CDR3 has 14 amino acids. V was clipped by 5 bases and J by 8 bases; unmatched bases: 9. In germline, CDR1 is WNHNN, CDR2 SYGVQD (reference sequence). CDR3 residues: CASSPTGTGRGYTF. CDR3 nucleotides: TGCGCCAGCAGTCCTACCGGGACAGGGCGAGGCTACACCTTC.

The chain recombines TRBV7-2 with TRBJ2-6; TRBD1 matches 9 bases. Trimming removed 5 bases from V and 2 bases from J; junction bases left unmatched: 7. The CDR3 is made up of 17 amino acids. Germline V gene data show CDR1 as SGHTA and CDR2 as FQGNSA. Written as DNA, the CDR3 is TGTGCCAGCAGCGCAAGGACAGGGGCCGCTGGGGCCAACGTCCTGACTTTC. Protein: CASSARTGAAGANVLTF.

This clone showed up just once. The chain carries TRBV30 and TRBJ2-7; 10 positions agree with TRBD1. The CDR3 contains 16 residues. Germline-derived CDR1 and CDR2 are GTSNPN and SVGIG (reference sequence). V lost 5 bases to trimming and J lost 1 base; unmatched junction nucleotides: 11. This CDR3 is CAWSPGQGLFSYEQYF. The CDR3 DNA sequence: TGTGCCTGGTCGCCGGGACAGGGGCTTTTTTCCTACGAGCAGTACTTC.

This clone appeared a few times. This chain joins TRBV2 and TRBJ2-3; TRBD2 aligns across 8 bases. Germline-derived CDR1 and CDR2 are SNHLY and FYNNEI. The CDR3 runs to 13 residues. The V and J ends lost 8 bases and 5 bases, in that order; junction bases with no gene match: 6. The CDR3 DNA follows: TGTGCCAGCGTGACGGGAGGGGGAGATACGCAGTATTTT. This codes for CASVTGGGDTQYF.

This chain connects TRBV29-1 to TRBJ2-1; 8 bases are shared with TRBD1. V gave up 3 bases and J gave up 7 bases; unmatched junction bases: 8. The CDR3 runs 14 residues. CDR1 and CDR2 (germline): SQVTM, ANQGSEA. Written as DNA, the CDR3 is TGCAGCGTTGAGTCCCAGGGGGCGCGGAATGAGCAGTTCTTC. Encoded protein: CSVESQGARNEQFF.

The chain combines TRBV10-3 with TRBJ1-1, with 7 bases fitting TRBD1. The trim removed 6 bases at V and 1 base at J, leaving 5 bases unmatched. The germline V gene encodes CDR1 ENHRY and CDR2 SYGVKD. The CDR3 extends over 14 amino acids. CDR3 coding DNA: TGTGCCATCAGGGGGACAGAATCGAACACTGAAGCTTTCTTT. This translates into CAIRGTESNTEAFF.

The rearrangement links TRBV25-1 to TRBJ2-5; no clear D gene. Germline V lookup: CDR1 MGHDK, CDR2 SYGVNS. Trimming took 1 base from V and 6 from J, leaving 9 bases between them. The CDR3 runs to 13 residues. The CDR3 bases are TGTGCCAGCAGTGAATTCGGGTTGCAGACCCAGTACTTC. Protein product: CASSEFGLQTQYF.

This clone was found once. This sequence joins TRBV7-2 and TRBJ2-1, with 8 bases matching TRBD2. The V gene's germline CDR1 is SGHTA and CDR2 FQGNSA. The CDR3 spans 16 residues. The ends lost 1 base at V and 4 bases at J; junction bases unmatched: 6. The CDR3 DNA follows: TGTGCCAGCAGCTTAGGACCCGGGAGGGGTTACAATGAGCAGTTCTTC. Encoded protein: CASSLGPGRGYNEQFF.